The 29 T cell receptor beta chains below come from one sample, sequenced in a study of T cells in Graves' hyperthyroidism and ophthalmopathy. The source material, RNA transcripts, was used to amplify TCR beta CDR3 regions. TCR CDR3 underwent first-round RT-PCR with the HTBI primer set. One entry per CDR3 protein results from TCRdb running MiXCR on the multiplex PCR reads. The table lists about 420,000 distinct CDR3 sequences, around 16% of them singletons. Material: blood. The source of these receptors is a woman aged 18-30 years with Graves' hyperthyroidism.

The chain recombines TRBV14 with TRBJ1-2; perhaps TRBD1 as D (5 bases). The CDR3 has 16 residues. V was clipped by 3 bases and J by 0 bases, with 14 bases between them. Germline V gene sequence: CDR1 SGHDN, CDR2 FVKESK. DNA for the CDR3: TGTGCCAGCAGCCAGACCGCGACAGCCCCTAACTATGGCTACACCTTC. This gives the protein CASSQTATAPNYGYTF.

This clonotype came up many times. The chain joins TRBV12-3 or TRBV12-4 to TRBJ2-7; weak D call: TRBD1 (6 bases). The CDR3 loop spans 13 amino acids. The V end lost 2 bases, the J end lost 7 bases, and 12 bases lay between the germline ends. The DNA of the CDR3 is TGTGCCAGCAGTTTAAGGGACATTGGAGAGCAGTACTTC. Its protein is CASSLRDIGEQYF.

This chain uses TRBV7-2 with TRBJ2-7; D remains unclear. Germline values: CDR1 SGHTA, CDR2 FQGNSA. The CDR3 length is 14 residues. V dropped 1 base and J dropped 4 bases, with 11 bases sitting between them. CDR3 sequence reads: CASSLGNSKYEQYF. The CDR3 nucleotides read TGTGCCAGCAGCTTAGGCAACAGCAAGTACGAGCAGTACTTC. Full variable domain (missing parts from reference TRBV7-2 and TRBJ2-7): GAGVSQSPSNKVTEKGKDVELRCDPISGHTALYWYRQSLGQGLEFLIYFQGNSAPDKSGLPSDRFSAERTGGSVSTLTIQRTQQEDSAVYLCASSLGNSKYEQYFGPGTRLTVT.

Many counts were recorded for this clonotype. The rearrangement uses TRBV12-3 or TRBV12-4 and TRBJ2-3; 7 bases match TRBD2. V lost 2 bases to trimming and J lost 4 bases; unmatched junction nucleotides: 3. This CDR3 has 14 residues. The CDR3: CASSLRLAADTQYF. DNA of the CDR3: TGTGCCAGCAGTTTACGGCTAGCGGCAGATACGCAGTATTTT.

This clonotype was seen ten or more times. The rearrangement uses TRBV7-8 and TRBJ2-7, with TRBD2 matching 7 bases. Germline lookup yields CDR1 SGHVS and CDR2 FQNEAQ. The CDR3 is 15 amino acids. V trimming: 1 base; J trimming: 4 bases; junction bases outside the gene matches: 7. This CDR3 is CASSLESGTAYEQYF. CDR3 coding DNA: TGTGCCAGCAGCTTAGAGAGCGGGACGGCGTACGAGCAGTACTTC.

This clonotype appeared many times. The gene calls are TRBV2 and TRBJ1-4; D call uncertain. CDR3 length: 14 amino acids. V lost 5 bases to trimming and J lost 12 bases, with 19 bases between them. Germline assignment: CDR1 SNHLY and CDR2 FYNNEI. CDR3 nucleotide sequence: TGTGCCAGCAGTCCCCCTAGGGCGCTTCAACAACTGTTTTTT. Its protein is CASSPPRALQQLFF.

Note on this clonotype: Possible read error: a much larger clone is one base away. The J gene is TRBJ1-2, the V gene TRBV12-5; D call uncertain. Trimming left V 1 base short and J 9 bases short, with 9 bases between. This CDR3 has 12 residues. Per germline, CDR1 LGHNT and CDR2 FRNRAP. This chain's CDR3 is CASGLGSDSYTF. The CDR3 bases are TGTGCTAGTGGTTTGGGGTCCGACAGCTACACCTTC.

This clonotype was seen many times. The chain uses TRBV5-1 and TRBJ2-2; possibly TRBD2 for D (6 bases). The CDR3 runs 15 residues. Between the trimmed V and J ends, which lost 0 bases and 3 bases, there was a span of 9 bases. Germline V gene lookup returns CDR1 SGHRS and CDR2 YFSETQ. For the CDR3, the DNA is TGCGCCAGCAGCTTGGCCGGGACTCACACCGGGGAGCTGTTTTTT. This codes for CASSLAGTHTGELFF.

This clonotype was observed many times. V gene TRBV20-1 combines with J gene TRBJ2-7; 7 bases fit TRBD2. The ends lost 6 bases at V and 1 base at J; junction bases unmatched: 12. Germline V gene data show CDR1 as DFQATT and CDR2 as SNEGSKA (reference sequence). This CDR3 spans 15 amino acids. CDR3 sequence reads: CSATRRGRGSYEQYF. The CDR3 DNA follows: TGCAGTGCCACGCGGCGCGGGAGAGGTTCCTACGAGCAGTACTTC.

Ten or more counts support this clonotype. V is TRBV20-1 and J is TRBJ2-1; possibly TRBD1 for D (6 bases). This CDR3 has 15 amino acids. Germline CDR1 reads DFQATT; CDR2 reads SNEGSKA (reference sequence). V lost 6 bases and J lost 1, with 16 bases in between. As DNA, the CDR3 is TGCAGTGCCGAAAAACCAGGGGCTTCCTACAATGAGCAGTTCTTC. Its translation is CSAEKPGASYNEQFF.

The table lists this clonotype with many counts. In DNA form, the CDR3 reads TGTGCCAGCAGCTTAGATGGGGACCAAATCTTCCAAGAGACCCAGTACTTC. It yields the protein CASSLDGDQIFQETQYF. The chain couples TRBV11-2 to TRBJ2-5; D could derive from TRBD1 or TRBD2 (5 bases each). Per the germline V gene, CDR1 is SGHAT and CDR2 is FQNNGV. This CDR3 comprises 17 residues. Trimming took off 0 bases at V and 1 base at J, with 15 bases between the two ends. The entire variable domain, with the rest obtained from reference TRBV11-2 and TRBJ2-5, is as follows: EAGVAQSPRYKIIEKRQSVAFWCNPISGHATLYWYQQILGQGPKLLIQFQNNGVVDDSQLPKDRFSAERLKGVDSTLKIQPAKLEDSAVYLCASSLDGDQIFQETQYFGPGTRLLVL.

This clonotype was observed many times. This chain joins TRBV20-1 and TRBJ2-3; 7 nucleotides agree with TRBD1. The junction had 7 bases not matched to a gene; V was cut back by 0 bases and J by 4 bases. CDR3 length: 15 residues. Germline loops: CDR1 DFQATT, CDR2 SNEGSKA (reference sequence). The CDR3, as DNA: TGCAGTGCTAGAGATATGCGACAGGGTGCAGATACGCAGTATTTT. Protein sequence: CSARDMRQGADTQYF.

The chain uses TRBV19 and TRBJ1-3; D ambiguous. Germline V lookup: CDR1 LNHDA, CDR2 SQIVND (reference sequence). The CDR3 has 14 amino acids. With 3 bases removed from V and 1 base from J, the gap between germline ends came to 7 bases. The CDR3 loop is CASSMQVSGNTIYF. The CDR3 DNA is TGTGCCAGTAGTATGCAGGTGTCTGGAAACACCATATATTTT.

V gene TRBV5-8 combines with J gene TRBJ2-7; 7 bases fit TRBD1. The CDR3 contains 17 residues. Per germline, CDR1 SGHTS and CDR2 YDEGEE. V shed 1 base, J shed 2 bases, and the junction held 12 bases outside the gene matches. CDR3 DNA sequence: TGTGCCAGCAGCTTGTTTCTAGTGTACGGGACAGCCTACGAGCAGTACTTC. This sequence encodes CASSLFLVYGTAYEQYF.

Many counts were recorded for this clonotype. This chain links TRBV3-1 with TRBJ1-4, with 9 positions matching TRBD1. Germline-derived CDR1 and CDR2 are LGHDT and YNNKEL (reference sequence). V lost 2 bases and J lost 7; bases outside the gene matches: 8. The length of the CDR3 is 16 residues. The CDR3 spells CASSQWAGTGIEKLFF. Here the CDR3 DNA reads TGTGCCAGCAGCCAATGGGCCGGGACAGGGATTGAAAAACTGTTTTTT.

This chain connects TRBV30 to TRBJ1-2; D might be TRBD1 (5 bases). CDR1 is GTSNPN and CDR2 is SVGIG in the germline V gene (reference sequence). V shed 4 bases and J shed 5 bases, with 14 bases lying between them. The length of the CDR3 is 13 residues. In DNA, the CDR3 is TGTGCCTGGACCAACGGTTGGGGGTATGGCTACACCTTC. Translation: CAWTNGWGYGYTF.

The rearrangement uses TRBV6-1 and TRBJ1-5, with 10 bases that match TRBD1. With V trimmed by 6 bases and J by 5 bases, 4 bases remained unmatched. The length of the CDR3 is 14 residues. Looked up from germline, CDR1 is MNHNS and CDR2 is SASEGT. CDR3 region: CASRDRGRDQPQHF. As DNA, the CDR3 is TGTGCCAGCAGGGACAGGGGGAGGGATCAGCCCCAGCATTTT.

V is TRBV5-1 and J is TRBJ1-2; D ambiguous. This CDR3 comprises 13 residues. Trimming left V 2 bases short and J 4 bases short, with 9 bases between. Looked up from germline, CDR1 is SGHRS and CDR2 is YFSETQ. CDR3 coding DNA: TGCGCCAGCAGCTTCGGCAGCGGCTATGGCTACACCTTC. It translates to CASSFGSGYGYTF.

This clonotype was counted at least ten times. The chain uses TRBV11-2 and TRBJ2-3; D remains unclear. Germline CDR1 is SGHAT and CDR2 is FQNNGV. Trimming removed 4 bases at V and 11 bases at J, with 10 bases between. This CDR3 has 11 amino acids. Here the CDR3 reads CASSYYGKQYF. In nucleotides, the CDR3 is TGTGCCAGCAGCTATTACGGCAAGCAGTATTTT.

This clonotype was counted ten times or more. V usage is TRBV12-5 and J usage is TRBJ2-1; D not certain. Germline V gene lookup returns CDR1 LGHNT and CDR2 FRNRAP. Trimming cost V 1 base and J 6 bases, with 1 base left between them. The CDR3 is 11 amino acids. The CDR3 spells CASGLGNEQFF. CDR3 DNA sequence: TGTGCTAGTGGTTTGGGCAATGAGCAGTTCTTC. The full variable domain, in which reference TRBV12-5 and TRBJ2-1 provide the parts outside the CDR3, is DARVTQTPRHKVTEMGQEVTMRCQPILGHNTVFWYRQTMMQGLELLAYFRNRAPLDDSGMPKDRFSAEMPDATLATLKIQPSEPRDSAVYFCASGLGNEQFFGPGTRLTVL.

This clonotype was seen only a few times. V usage is TRBV7-2 and J usage is TRBJ2-1; 9 nucleotides line up with TRBD2. CDR3 size: 13 residues. V was clipped by 1 base and J by 14 bases; unmatched bases: 6. The germline gives CDR1 SGHTA, CDR2 FQGNSA. This chain's CDR3 is CASSLGGLAYKFF. DNA of the CDR3: TGTGCCAGCAGCTTAGGAGGACTAGCGTACAAGTTCTTC.

Ten or more counts support this clonotype. V gene TRBV11-2 combines with J gene TRBJ2-1; the D is unclear. The CDR3 runs to 13 residues. Trimming shortened V by 5 bases and J by 5 bases, and 10 bases separated the two germline ends. Germline V gene sequence: CDR1 SGHAT, CDR2 FQNNGV. The CDR3 DNA reads TGTGCCAGCAGCCCGCATTGGGACAATGAGCAGTTCTTC. It is translated as CASSPHWDNEQFF.

The rearrangement uses TRBV20-1 and TRBJ2-5, with D perhaps TRBD1 or TRBD2 (5 bases each). The length of the CDR3 is 15 residues. Trimming took 3 bases from V and 4 from J, leaving 18 bases between them. From germline, CDR1 is DFQATT and CDR2 SNEGSKA (reference sequence). The CDR3 reads CSARGVGDFRETQYF. The CDR3 coding sequence is TGCAGTGCTAGGGGGGTCGGGGATTTCAGAGAGACCCAGTACTTC.

This clonotype was recorded a few times. The chain uses TRBV24-1 and TRBJ2-3; 10 bases match TRBD1. After removal of 7 bases from V and 3 bases from J, the junction contained 6 bases not matched to a gene. From germline, CDR1 is KGHDR and CDR2 SFDVKD. This CDR3 spans 15 amino acids. CDR3 DNA sequence: TGTGCCACCAGCCCCGGGACAGGGGTAACAGATACGCAGTATTTT. Protein: CATSPGTGVTDTQYF.

The CDR3 sequence: CASREVGSGANVLTF. The DNA of the CDR3 is TGTGCCAGCAGGGAGGTCGGTTCAGGGGCCAACGTCCTGACTTTC. V and J are TRBV6-2 or TRBV6-3 and TRBJ2-6, with D perhaps TRBD2 (5 bases). CDR1 and CDR2 (germline): MNHEY, SVGEGT. The V gene lost 6 bases and the J gene lost 4 bases, with 13 bases spanning the gap. This CDR3 contains 15 residues.

This clonotype was recorded many times. The chain uses TRBV11-2 and TRBJ2-7, with D unclear. The CDR3 sequence is 14 residues long. From germline, CDR1 is SGHAT and CDR2 FQNNGV. Trimming stripped 0 bases from V and 7 bases from J, with 13 bases between. CDR3 nucleotides: TGTGCCAGCAGCTTAGATTTAAAGGCCCCGGAGCAGTACTTC. It specifies CASSLDLKAPEQYF.

This clonotype was seen repeatedly, ten times or more. This chain uses TRBV12-3 or TRBV12-4 with TRBJ2-7, with TRBD1 matching over 7 bases. CDR3 length: 14 residues. J lost 2 bases, V lost 7 bases, and 8 bases had no gene match. CDR3: CASNSGGSTYEQYF. In DNA, the CDR3 is TGTGCCAGCAATTCAGGGGGTTCAACCTACGAGCAGTACTTC.

This clonotype appeared a few times. This CDR3 reads CASRTYNQPQHF. The DNA of the CDR3 is TGTGCCAGCAGGACCTACAATCAGCCCCAGCATTTT. V is TRBV28 and J is TRBJ1-5; D is unclear. The CDR3 is 12 residues long. Trimming stripped 6 bases from V and 3 bases from J, with 6 bases between. Germline CDR1 MDHEN, CDR2 SYDVKM.

The table lists this clonotype with a few counts. This chain uses TRBV9 with TRBJ2-2; tentative D call: TRBD2 (6 bases). V lost 7 bases and J 5 bases, leaving 15 bases between the germline ends. From germline, CDR1 is SGDLS and CDR2 YYNGEE. This CDR3 is 14 amino acids long. Written as DNA, the CDR3 is TGTGCCAGCGGGGATTGGAGGGGTACCGGGGAGCTGTTTTTT. It encodes CASGDWRGTGELFF. The whole variable domain, filled in from reference TRBV9 and TRBJ2-2, reads DSGVTQTPKHLITATGQRVTLRCSPRSGDLSVYWYQQSLDQGLQFLIQYYNGEERAKGNILERFSAQQFPDLHSELNLSSLELGDSALYFCASGDWRGTGELFFGEGSRLTVL.